Listed here are 30 T cell receptor beta chains from one sample, sequenced in a study of blood T cell repertoires in COVID-19 (dated by TCRdb to 2018 to 2020). Libraries were prepared through the immunoSEQ multiplex PCR assay. TCRdb took this table from immuneACCESS and kept in-frame rearrangements with V and J called. Such tables lack part of the clones; where checked against another copy, unresolved V genes explain under half of the gap, and the rest is unexplained. This sample lists tens of thousands of clones; 85% to 90% were detected once. Over 1.2% of the sample is taken by the ten largest. The source material was peripheral blood. Receptors were obtained from a man aged 60 to 69 with acute or convalescent COVID-19.

The gene calls are TRBV7-9 and TRBJ1-2, with 8 bases lining up with TRBD1. Germline loops: CDR1 SEHNR, CDR2 FQNEAQ (reference sequence). The CDR3 runs to 15 residues. V lost 4 bases to trimming and J lost 8 bases; unmatched junction nucleotides: 12. The CDR3 nucleotides are TGTGCCAGCAGCTCAGGGACAGGTCCAGGGAGGGGCTACACCTTC. Translated, it gives CASSSGTGPGRGYTF. Combining the CDR3 with reference TRBV7-9 and TRBJ1-2 gives the whole variable domain DTGVSQNPRHKITKRGQNVTFRCDPISEHNRLYWYRQTLGQGPEFLTYFQNEAQLEKSRLLSDRFSAERPKGSFSTLEIQRTEQGDSAMYLCASSSGTGPGRGYTFGSGTRLTVV.

This chain joins TRBV6-2 or TRBV6-3 and TRBJ2-5, with D perhaps TRBD1 (6 bases). V lost 5 bases and J lost 1, with 8 bases in between. The CDR3 loop spans 13 amino acids. Germline-derived CDR1 and CDR2 are MNHEY and SVGEGT. The CDR3 here is CASSRTAQETQYF. CDR3 coding DNA: TGTGCCAGCAGTCGGACAGCCCAAGAGACCCAGTACTTC.

The CDR3 loop is CSASFPSGISEQFF. The CDR3 nucleotides are TGCAGTGCTAGTTTTCCTAGCGGGATTAGTGAGCAGTTCTTC. V gene TRBV20-1 combines with J gene TRBJ2-1; 9 bases are shared with TRBD2. Trimming at V came to 3 bases and at J to 9 bases, leaving 9 bases not matched to a gene. Germline V CDR1 and CDR2: DFQATT, SNEGSKA (reference sequence). CDR3 length: 14 amino acids.

V gene TRBV6-5 combines with J gene TRBJ1-4; D is perhaps TRBD1 (6 bases). The germline V gene encodes CDR1 MNHEY and CDR2 SVGAGI. The CDR3 extends over 15 amino acids. V lost 0 bases and J lost 3, with 8 bases in between. The CDR3 region is CASSYSGAPNEKLFF. CDR3 sequence (DNA): TGTGCCAGCAGTTACTCGGGGGCGCCTAATGAAAAACTGTTTTTT.

This clone has just one count. This chain joins TRBV28 and TRBJ1-1; no clear D. From germline, CDR1 is MDHEN and CDR2 SYDVKM. Between the trimmed V and J ends, which lost 2 bases and 4 bases, there was a span of 17 bases. The CDR3 totals 16 residues. CDR3 protein: CASSLRGLGGITEAFF. The CDR3 bases are TGTGCCAGCAGTTTACGTGGACTAGGAGGAATCACTGAAGCTTTCTTT.

The rearrangement links TRBV27 to TRBJ2-5; TRBD2 might be the D (7 bases). The length of the CDR3 is 16 residues. V was clipped by 9 bases and J by 3 bases, with 23 bases between them. Looked up from germline, CDR1 is MNHEY and CDR2 is SMNVEV (reference sequence). This CDR3 is CASPPQRLGGEETQYF. CDR3 DNA: TGTGCCAGTCCTCCCCAAAGATTAGGGGGGGAAGAGACCCAGTACTTC.

This clone was recorded a few times. The V call is TRBV12-3 or TRBV12-4, the J call TRBJ2-2; D uncertain. CDR3 length equals 12 residues. Trimming shortened V by 5 bases and J by 7 bases, and 8 bases separated the two germline ends. As DNA, the CDR3 is TGTGCCAGCAGTCCCCGCGTCGGGGAGCTGTTTTTT. It encodes CASSPRVGELFF.

This clone was seen once. The gene calls are TRBV6-1 and TRBJ2-3; possibly TRBD2 for D (7 bases). The CDR3 covers 15 residues. In germline, CDR1 is MNHNS, CDR2 SASEGT. V was clipped by 3 bases and J by 7 bases, with 17 bases between them. The DNA for the CDR3 is TGTGCCAGCAGTGACCGGGGGGCGGGGAGGAATACGCAGTATTTT. The encoded protein is CASSDRGAGRNTQYF.

CDR3 region: CASSLDMGADTEAFF. CDR3 bases: TGTGCCAGCAGCTTGGACATGGGGGCGGACACTGAAGCTTTCTTT. The chain is built from TRBV5-4 and TRBJ1-1; D may be TRBD1 (6 bases). The CDR3 length is 15 residues. The germline gives CDR1 SGHNT, CDR2 YYREEE (reference sequence). The V and J ends lost 0 bases and 3 bases respectively, with 12 bases between them.

In this sample, this clone turned up once. This chain uses TRBV7-9 with TRBJ1-1; 9 bases agree with TRBD1. Germline V lookup: CDR1 SEHNR, CDR2 FQNEAQ (reference sequence). V shed 5 bases, J shed 6 bases, and the junction held 7 bases outside the gene matches. The CDR3 length is 14 residues. DNA of the CDR3: TGTGCCAGCAGCGACTCCCGGGACAGGGCTGAAGCTTTCTTT. Its translation: CASSDSRDRAEAFF.

The genes are TRBV5-1 and TRBJ2-2, with D perhaps matching TRBD1 (5 bases). This CDR3 contains 16 residues. V was shortened by 0 bases and J by 0 bases, with 9 bases between the two germline ends. CDR1 and CDR2 (germline): SGHRS, YFSETQ. The CDR3 DNA follows: TGCGCCAGCAGCTTGGCCGAGACAGCGAACACCGGGGAGCTGTTTTTT. Translated: CASSLAETANTGELFF.

V is TRBV9 and J is TRBJ2-6, with 8 nucleotides matching TRBD2. The germline CDR1 and CDR2 sequences are SGDLS and YYNGEE. This CDR3 has 20 residues. V trimming: 0 bases; J trimming: 1 base; junction bases outside the gene matches: 12. The CDR3 DNA follows: TGTGCCAGCAGCGTAGAGACTTCGGGAGGGCCAATATCTGGGGCCAACGTCCTGACTTTC. Protein: CASSVETSGGPISGANVLTF.

The gene calls are TRBV4-2 and TRBJ2-1; 7 nucleotides match TRBD2. J gave up 9 bases and V 0 bases, and 5 bases lay outside the gene matches. Germline CDR1 is LGHNA and CDR2 is YNFKEQ. The length of the CDR3 is 14 residues. In DNA form, the CDR3 reads TGTGCCAGCAGCCAAGAGGTAGCTAGCGGTGAGCAGTTCTTC. This encodes CASSQEVASGEQFF.

The gene calls are TRBV5-8 and TRBJ2-7, with TRBD2 as a possible D gene (6 bases). The germline V gene encodes CDR1 SGHTS and CDR2 YDEGEE. V was trimmed by 1 base and J by 0 bases, leaving 11 bases between them. The CDR3 runs 15 residues. The CDR3 spells CASSLWGVSSYEQYF. The CDR3 nucleotides are TGTGCCAGCAGCTTGTGGGGGGTCAGCTCCTACGAGCAGTACTTC.

The chain has TRBV2 and TRBJ1-4, with D unresolved. Germline V lookup: CDR1 SNHLY, CDR2 FYNNEI. The V end was cut by 4 bases, the J end by 3 bases, with 9 bases between. The length of the CDR3 is 14 residues. CDR3 residues: CASSVNGANEKLFF. The DNA for the CDR3 is TGTGCCAGCAGTGTTAACGGAGCTAATGAAAAACTGTTTTTT. The whole variable domain, remainder taken from reference TRBV2 and TRBJ1-4, is EPEVTQTPSHQVTQMGQEVILRCVPISNHLYFYWYRQILGQKVEFLVSFYNNEISEKSEIFDDQFSVERPDGSNFTLKIRSTKLEDSAMYFCASSVNGANEKLFFGSGTQLSVL.

The rearrangement uses TRBV6-1 and TRBJ1-6; perhaps TRBD1 as D (6 bases). This CDR3 comprises 16 residues. CDR1 and CDR2 from the germline V gene are MNHNS and SASEGT. V was cut by 4 bases and J by 7 bases, with 17 bases left in between. The CDR3 DNA sequence: TGTGCCAGCAGTGTCCGTCCACAGGGTTCAAATTCACCCCTCCACTTT. Its protein is CASSVRPQGSNSPLHF.

This chain joins TRBV6-5 and TRBJ1-5; 9 bases line up with TRBD1. The CDR3 runs 14 residues. The V and J ends lost 6 bases and 7 bases, in that order; junction bases with no gene match: 7. Germline CDR1 and CDR2: MNHEY and SVGAGI. CDR3 nucleotide sequence: TGTGCCAGCAGACTCCACAGGGGGCAACAGCCCCAGCATTTT. Amino acid sequence: CASRLHRGQQPQHF.

The chain uses TRBV7-9 and TRBJ1-2; 7 nucleotides agree with TRBD1. J lost 1 base, V lost 4 bases, and 6 bases had no gene match. This CDR3 region has 15 residues. Germline CDR1 reads SEHNR; CDR2 reads FQNEAQ (reference sequence). The CDR3 loop is CASSSGTDFNYGYTF. CDR3 coding DNA: TGTGCCAGCAGCTCCGGGACAGATTTTAACTATGGCTACACCTTC. The full variable domain, its missing parts supplied by reference TRBV7-9 and TRBJ1-2, is DTGVSQNPRHKITKRGQNVTFRCDPISEHNRLYWYRQTLGQGPEFLTYFQNEAQLEKSRLLSDRFSAERPKGSFSTLEIQRTEQGDSAMYLCASSSGTDFNYGYTFGSGTRLTVV.

The V gene is TRBV27, the J gene TRBJ2-7, with TRBD1 identical over 7 bases. This CDR3 region has 12 residues. CDR1 and CDR2 from the germline V gene are MNHEY and SMNVEV (reference sequence). The ends lost 5 bases at V and 9 bases at J; junction bases unmatched: 7. CDR3 residues: CASSTGEEGQYF. For the CDR3, the DNA is TGTGCCAGCAGTACAGGGGAAGAGGGGCAGTACTTC.

The J gene is TRBJ2-4, the V gene TRBV6-5; 9 bases are a match to TRBD1. There are 15 residues in the CDR3. J was trimmed by 4 bases and V by 4 bases; bases with no gene match: 5. The V gene's germline CDR1 is MNHEY and CDR2 SVGAGI. The CDR3 reads CASSSLGQGKNIQYF. The CDR3 DNA sequence: TGTGCCAGCAGTTCCCTGGGACAGGGTAAAAACATTCAGTACTTC.

The J gene is TRBJ1-1, the V gene TRBV27; weak D call: TRBD1 (6 bases). Germline V gene lookup returns CDR1 MNHEY and CDR2 SMNVEV (reference sequence). The ends were cut back, 3 bases at V and 4 bases at J, with 15 bases in the middle. This CDR3 is built from 15 residues. CDR3 sequence reads: CASSFRGAQATEAFF. In nucleotides, the CDR3 is TGTGCCAGCAGTTTCCGGGGGGCGCAGGCCACTGAAGCTTTCTTT.

The V gene is TRBV2, the J gene TRBJ2-7; TRBD1 is a possible D gene (5 bases). The length of the CDR3 is 17 residues. Per germline, CDR1 SNHLY and CDR2 FYNNEI. The germline V and J ends were trimmed by 4 bases and 5 bases, with 24 bases remaining between them. The CDR3 DNA sequence: TGTGCCAGCAGTGGCCCTCAGCCCAGACAGTTCCCCCACGAGCAGTACTTC. It specifies CASSGPQPRQFPHEQYF. Full variable domain (remainder filled in from reference TRBV2 and TRBJ2-7): EPEVTQTPSHQVTQMGQEVILRCVPISNHLYFYWYRQILGQKVEFLVSFYNNEISEKSEIFDDQFSVERPDGSNFTLKIRSTKLEDSAMYFCASSGPQPRQFPHEQYFGPGTRLTVT.

Worth noting for this clone: A junction end diverges from the germline sequence, so it may reflect a read error. The chain couples TRBV19 to TRBJ1-4, with D possibly being TRBD1 (6 bases). This CDR3 has 13 residues. Germline V gene lookup returns CDR1 LNHDA and CDR2 SQIVND (reference sequence). The CDR3, as DNA: TGTGCCAGTACCAAACAGGGATATGAGAAACTGTTTTTT. Translation: CASTKQGYEKLFF.

The count of this clone is one. This chain joins TRBV4-1 and TRBJ1-2; D not certain. The ends were cut back, 4 bases at V and 7 bases at J, with 13 bases in the middle. CDR1 is MGHRA and CDR2 is YSYEKL in the germline V gene. This CDR3 is built from 13 residues. CDR3: CASSPPGALGYTF. The CDR3 region has the DNA TGCGCCAGCAGCCCACCGGGTGCCCTTGGCTACACCTTC.

The chain uses TRBV7-8 and TRBJ2-1, with 10 nucleotides matching TRBD2. There are 16 residues in the CDR3. Per the germline V gene, CDR1 is SGHVS and CDR2 is FQNEAQ. V shed 2 bases, J shed 0 bases, and the junction held 1 base outside the gene matches. The CDR3 DNA sequence: TGTGCCAGCAGCTTATCTAGCGGGAGCTCCTACAATGAGCAGTTCTTC. As protein: CASSLSSGSSYNEQFF.

The genes are TRBV30 and TRBJ1-5; no clear D gene. The CDR3 runs to 14 residues. Germline assignment: CDR1 GTSNPN and CDR2 SVGIG (reference sequence). Trimming stripped 2 bases from V and 6 bases from J, with 14 bases between. CDR3 sequence: CAWSLLRDVQPQHF. In DNA form, the CDR3 reads TGTGCCTGGAGTTTGCTGAGGGATGTTCAGCCCCAGCATTTT.

In this sample, this clone turned up a few times. Other DNA sequences in the same sample also yield this CDR3. The chain links TRBV12-3 or TRBV12-4 to TRBJ1-1; D is undetermined. V gave up 6 bases and J gave up 2 bases, with 10 bases separating them. There are 13 residues in the CDR3. The CDR3 region has the DNA TGTGCCAGCAGCCTGACGGGTAACACTGAAGCTTTCTTT. Translated: CASSLTGNTEAFF.

This clone has a single count. V is TRBV20-1 and J is TRBJ1-5, with 7 bases matching TRBD1. The V segment lost 4 bases and the J segment 0 bases; nucleotides outside the gene matches: 3. This CDR3 is 14 amino acids long. CDR1 is DFQATT, CDR2 SNEGSKA, per germline (reference sequence). CDR3 DNA sequence: TGCAGTGCTATTGACAGGGTTAGCAATCAGCCCCAGCATTTT. Protein sequence: CSAIDRVSNQPQHF.

V and J are TRBV27 and TRBJ1-5; D not certain. CDR1 and CDR2 from the germline V gene are MNHEY and SMNVEV (reference sequence). Trimming left V 5 bases short and J 0 bases short, with 8 bases between. The CDR3 contains 14 residues. Here the CDR3 DNA reads TGTGCCAGCAGTCCTTACTATAGCAATCAGCCCCAGCATTTT. Its protein product is CASSPYYSNQPQHF.

The chain joins TRBV11-3 to TRBJ2-1, with D perhaps matching TRBD2 (5 bases). Germline V gene lookup returns CDR1 SGHNT and CDR2 YENEEA. V lost 0 bases to trimming and J lost 12 bases, with 15 bases between them. This CDR3 is built from 14 residues. CDR3 protein: CASSLDPSPRGQFF. Here the CDR3 DNA reads TGTGCCAGCAGCTTAGATCCAAGCCCCCGGGGGCAGTTCTTC. Full variable domain (missing parts from reference TRBV11-3 and TRBJ2-1): EAGVVQSPRYKIIEKKQPVAFWCNPISGHNTLYWYLQNLGQGPELLIRYENEEAVDDSQLPKDRFSAERLKGVDSTLKIQPAELGDSAVYLCASSLDPSPRGQFFGPGTRLTVL.